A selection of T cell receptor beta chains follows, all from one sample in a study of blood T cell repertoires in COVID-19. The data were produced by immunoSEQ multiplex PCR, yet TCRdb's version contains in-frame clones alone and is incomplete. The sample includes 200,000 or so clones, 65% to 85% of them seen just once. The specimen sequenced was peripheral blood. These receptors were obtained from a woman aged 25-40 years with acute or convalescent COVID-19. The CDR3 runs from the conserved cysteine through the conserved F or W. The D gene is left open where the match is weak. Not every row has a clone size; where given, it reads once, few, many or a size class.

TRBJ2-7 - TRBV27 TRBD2 TGTGCCAGCAAAGCCCTAGCGGGAATTTCCTACGAGCAGTACTTC CASKALAGISYEQYF
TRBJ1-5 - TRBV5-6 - TGTGCCAGCAGCTATGGACAGAGGAATCAGCCCCAGCATTTT CASSYGQRNQPQHF
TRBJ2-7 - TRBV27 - TGTGCCAGCAGCAGGGGGGAAGAGCAGTACTTC CASSRGEEQYF
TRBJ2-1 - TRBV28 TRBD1 TGTGCCAGCAGTTTAATAGGGACAGGGAATGAGCAGTTCTTC CASSLIGTGNEQFF
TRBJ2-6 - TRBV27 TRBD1 TGTGCCAGCAGTTTCCAGGGGGCAGGCGGGGCCAACGTCCTGACTTTC CASSFQGAGGANVLTF
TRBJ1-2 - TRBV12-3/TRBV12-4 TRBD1 TGTGCCAGCAGTGTGGGACAGCACTATGGCTACACCTTC CASSVGQHYGYTF
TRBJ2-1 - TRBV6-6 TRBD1 TGTGCCAGCAGTCTTGCCGGGACAGGGATCCCCGGCTCCTACAATGAGCAGTTCTTC CASSLAGTGIPGSYNEQFF
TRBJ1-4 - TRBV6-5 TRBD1 TGTGCCAGCAGTTATTTAGGGGGCAATGAAAAACTGTTTTTT CASSYLGGNEKLFF
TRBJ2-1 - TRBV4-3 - TGCGCCAGCAGCCAAGATGCCGCGGCTAGCCAAGCGTATTCGAATGAGCAGTTCTTC CASSQDAAASQAYSNEQFF
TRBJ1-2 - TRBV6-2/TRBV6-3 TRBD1 TGTGCCAGCAGTTACCACCGGGACAGGGAGACGTTTTTCAACTATGGCTACACCTTC CASSYHRDRETFFNYGYTF
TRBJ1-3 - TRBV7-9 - TGTGCCAGCAGCTTCCAAAGCCCCGCGGACACCATATATTTT CASSFQSPADTIYF
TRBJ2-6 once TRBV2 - TGTGCCAGCCGCGTCGATGGGGCCAACGTCCTGACTTTC CASRVDGANVLTF
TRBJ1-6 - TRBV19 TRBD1 TGTGCCAGTACACAGGGGAGATTAACTAATTCACCCCTCCACTTT CASTQGRLTNSPLHF
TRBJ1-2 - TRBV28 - TGTGCCAGCAGTGATCGGGAAGGCTACACCTTC CASSDREGYTF
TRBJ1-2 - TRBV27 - TGTGCCAGCAGTCCCATACCAGGGGCTCCCAACTATGGCTACACCTTC CASSPIPGAPNYGYTF
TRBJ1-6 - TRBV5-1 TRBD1 TGCGCCAGCAGCCAGCAGACAGGGTCAGGGTCACCCCTCCACTTT CASSQQTGSGSPLHF
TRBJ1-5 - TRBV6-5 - TGTGCCAGCAGTTATCGGGGTGGGAATCAGCCCCAGCATTTT CASSYRGGNQPQHF
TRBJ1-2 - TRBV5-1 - TGCGCCAGCTTTCCCACAGGGCCGTCAAGTGGCTACACCTTC CASFPTGPSSGYTF
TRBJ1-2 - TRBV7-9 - TGTGCCAGCAGCCCGACAGTAATCGAAGCCCTCCCTAACTATGGCTACACCTTC CASSPTVIEALPNYGYTF
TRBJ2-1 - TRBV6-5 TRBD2 TGTGCCAGCAGTTACAGGGCTAGCGGGGGCATCAATGAGCAGTTCTTC CASSYRASGGINEQFF
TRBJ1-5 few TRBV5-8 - TGTGCCAGCAGCTCCGACACTCGGGGGAGCAATCAGCCCCAGCATTTT CASSSDTRGSNQPQHF
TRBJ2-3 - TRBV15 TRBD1 TGTGCCACCGCTCACAGGGGGAAGTCAGATACGCAGTATTTT CATAHRGKSDTQYF
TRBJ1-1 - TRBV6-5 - TGTGCCAGCAGTTACGCTGGACAGAGAGCTTTCTTT CASSYAGQRAFF
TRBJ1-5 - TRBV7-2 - TGTGCCAGCAGCTCCACAGACAATCAGCCCCAGCATTTT CASSSTDNQPQHF
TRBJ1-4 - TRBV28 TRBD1 TGTGCCAGCAGTTCCGTAGGACAGGGAGTTTCAGAAAAACTGTTTTTT CASSSVGQGVSEKLFF
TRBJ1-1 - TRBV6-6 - TGTGCCAGCAGTTACTCCGGGGATGCCACTGAAGCTTTCTTT CASSYSGDATEAFF
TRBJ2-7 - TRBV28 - TGTGCCAGCAGGACCGTTCCTCACTCAGGGGCTGGGGCCTACGAGCAGTACTTC CASRTVPHSGAGAYEQYF
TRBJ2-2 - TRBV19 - TGTGCCAGTAGGGCACGGGGTAAGGTCGGGGAGCTGTTTTTT CASRARGKVGELFF
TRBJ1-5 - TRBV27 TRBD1 TGTGCCAGCAGTCGCGACAGGGTTGGTCAGCCCCAGCATTTT CASSRDRVGQPQHF
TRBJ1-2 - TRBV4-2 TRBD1 TGTGCCAGCAGCCTAGACTGGACAGGGGGCACGAGCTACACCTTC CASSLDWTGGTSYTF
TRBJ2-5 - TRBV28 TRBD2 TGTGCCAGCAGTTCGGGCGGGGGGCCGCGGACCCAGTACTTC CASSSGGGPRTQYF
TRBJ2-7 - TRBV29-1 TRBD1 TGCAGCGCGGTGGACAGGGGTCCGCCTTACTACGAGCAGTACTTC CSAVDRGPPYYEQYF
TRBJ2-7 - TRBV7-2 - TGTGCCAGCAGCTTAGCTTCAGGGGGGAGCTCCTACGAGCAGTACTTC CASSLASGGSSYEQYF
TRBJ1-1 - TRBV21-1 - TGTGCCTTGCGACGATTAACGCAGGGTAAGCGCACTGAAGCTTTCTTT CALRRLTQGKRTEAFF
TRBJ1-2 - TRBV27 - TGTGCCAGCAGTTTAACCCGGACAGCTAACTATGGCTACACCTTC CASSLTRTANYGYTF
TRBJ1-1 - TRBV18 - TGTGCCAGCTCACCGGGCGTCTTGAACACTGAAGCTTTCTTT CASSPGVLNTEAFF
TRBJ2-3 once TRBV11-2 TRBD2 TGTGCCAGCAGCTTAGACTTAGCGGGGGCCAACACAGATACGCAGTATTTT CASSLDLAGANTDTQYF
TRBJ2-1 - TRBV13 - TGTGCCAGCAGCCAAGGACGGGAACGGCAAGAGCAGTTCTTC CASSQGRERQEQFF
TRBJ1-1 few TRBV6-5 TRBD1 TGTGCCAGCAGACCCCCAGGGGGATTGGTTGAAGCTTTCTTT CASRPPGGLVEAFF
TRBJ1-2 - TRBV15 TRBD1 TGTGCCACCAGCCCAGACCGGGACAGGTATTACTATGGCTACACCTTC CATSPDRDRYYYGYTF
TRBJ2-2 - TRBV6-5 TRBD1 TGTGCCAGCAGTTACTTCGGGACAGGAGTAGCCGGGGAGCTGTTTTTT CASSYFGTGVAGELFF